The entry below describes one T cell receptor (beta chain). Its specific antigen is unknown. No clone much larger than this one lies a single base away; base qualities are absent. The sample comes from a study of control samples from healthy donors and cancer patients (dated by TCRdb to 2018 to 2020). Library creation used the immunoSEQ multiplex PCR assay. TCRdb limited this immuneACCESS table to in-frame rearrangements with V and J called. A share of clones is missing; checked studies link under half to unresolved V genes, and the rest is unexplained. This sample lists almost 85,000 clones; approximately 94% were detected once. The ten top clones hold roughly 5% of the sample. The cysteine opens and the phenylalanine closes a CDR3 of 15 amino acids. CDR3 DNA is the only sequence kept; it has 45 bases, read in frame from the first base. According to the germline V gene, CDR1 reads MGHDK and CDR2 reads SYGVNS. The germline V and J ends show losses of 6 bases and 2 bases respectively, and no gene match explains 7 bases of the junction.

The sequencing sample was made of blood. This clonotype originated in a woman aged 18-35 years in good health. This chain joins TRBV25-1 to TRBJ2-1, and 7 junctional nucleotides match TRBD2. Here is the DNA: TGTGCCAGCAGCCCAGCGGGGAGGGCCTACAATGAGCAGTTCTTC. It is translated as CASSPAGRAYNEQFF. With the rest looked up from the reference TRBV25-1 and TRBJ2-1 genes rather than sequenced, the full variable domain is EADIYQTPRYLVIGTGKKITLECSQTMGHDKMYWYQQDPGMELHLIHYSYGVNSTEKGDLSSESTVSRIRTEHFPLTLESARPSHTSQYLCASSPAGRAYNEQFFGPGTRLTVL.